This T cell receptor (beta chain) is from a study of graft-versus-host responses after intestinal transplantation (dated by TCRdb to the early 2020s). Notes on the research overall: The transplants that recipients got were multivisceral, liver-intestinal, or isolated intestinal. All recipients received anti-thymocyte globulin induction followed by maintenance tacrolimus and steroids for around three years. Bulk TCR-beta CDR3 sequencing was used to track graft-versus-host and host-versus-graft alloreactive T cell clones in the graft, circulation and bone marrow after intestinal transplantation. To identify alloreactive clones, pre-transplant mixed lymphocyte reaction products were sequenced and then compared with unstimulated pre-transplant donor and recipient T cells. The cohort enrolled about two dozen intestinal transplant recipients including one retransplant, and a few patients lacking pretransplant specimens were excluded. Donor T cell macrochimerism was defined as a peak of at least 4% donor T cells among recipient peripheral blood mononuclear cells. Rather than being sequenced by the commercial service, samples from a few later patients were sequenced in-house on an Illumina MiSeq and processed with MiXCR.

Library construction relied on the immunoSEQ multiplex PCR assay. For most patients, genomic DNA was subjected to high-throughput TCR-beta CDR3 sequencing by Adaptive Biotechnologies. Regarding the original processing steps: TCR sequencing data for 18 patients were retrieved from Adaptive's ImmunoSEQ software; three other patients were processed with MiXCR and VDJtools. CDR3 nucleotide sequences shared by donor and recipient were removed because the origin of these sequences could not be assigned. To count as alloreactive, a clone needed at least 2-fold expansion over unstimulated cells and a minimum CFSE-low frequency of 0.002% (template counts) or 0.001% (read counts). Mappable clones were those detected in sequenced pre-transplant spleen, lymph node, or MLR CFSE-low populations of the donor or recipient. Cumulative frequency of alloreactive clones was calculated as a percentage of all sequences weighted by copy number. Not all clones reach the TCRdb copy of this immuneACCESS table, which keeps in-frame sequences only. Checked studies attribute under half of the gap to unresolved V genes and leave the rest unexplained. The V and J calls and clone size are taken from that table; D and trimming were inferred from the DNA. This sample lists some 39,000 clones; around nine tenths were detected once. The ten largest clones capture 7.1% of the sample.

Blood samples were collected up to 4 times in the first month after transplant and then at least monthly when available. This clone is classified as medium-sized (0.01 to 0.1%). The target of this receptor is not known. Per-base quality was not reported, and no clone a single base away is much larger than it. What the research found in general, with its limitations: Peak levels of circulating GvH clones were associated with declines in HvG clones early after transplant. GvH clones were found in recipient bone marrow, and some of the GvH clones appeared earlier in ileal mucosa or blood, which is consistent with an intestinal mucosal origin. In the allografts of patients with donor T cell macrochimerism, GvH to HvG T cell clonal ratios were high. The conclusions were limited by the relatively low number and heterogeneity of the intestinal transplant patients.

The receptor's source is a human patient who received an intestinal transplant, so some T cells may come from the graft donor. The sample in question was PBMCs, obtained around 280 days after transplant.

The sequenced DNA is TGTGCCAGCAGCGGAGAGGGGAATTCACCCCTCCACTTT. This yields the protein CASSGEGNSPLHF. Recombination joined TRBV9 with TRBJ1-6; a tentative D call is TRBD1 (5 bases match). Taken from cysteine to phenylalanine, the CDR3 has 13 residues. The retained sequence is limited to the CDR3, 39 bases, with the frame set at the first base. Trimming costs V 3 bases and J 7 bases, and their ends lie 8 bases apart. CDR1 SGDLS and CDR2 YYNGEE are derived from the germline V gene. Extended through the reference TRBV9 and TRBJ1-6 proteins, this CDR3 yields the full variable domain: DSGVTQTPKHLITATGQRVTLRCSPRSGDLSVYWYQQSLDQGLQFLIQYYNGEERAKGNILERFSAQQFPDLHSELNLSSLELGDSALYFCASSGEGNSPLHFGNGTRLTVT.